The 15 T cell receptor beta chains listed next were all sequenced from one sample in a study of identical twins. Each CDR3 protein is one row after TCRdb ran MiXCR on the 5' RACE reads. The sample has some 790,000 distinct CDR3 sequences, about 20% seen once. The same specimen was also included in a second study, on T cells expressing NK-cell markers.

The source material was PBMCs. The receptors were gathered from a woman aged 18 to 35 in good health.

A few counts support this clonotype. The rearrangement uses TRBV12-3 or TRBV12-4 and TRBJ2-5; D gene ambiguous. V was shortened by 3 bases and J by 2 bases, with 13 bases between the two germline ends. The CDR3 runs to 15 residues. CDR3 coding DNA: TGTGCCAGCAGTTTTAATGGGTACACTCAAGAGACCCAGTACTTC. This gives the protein CASSFNGYTQETQYF.

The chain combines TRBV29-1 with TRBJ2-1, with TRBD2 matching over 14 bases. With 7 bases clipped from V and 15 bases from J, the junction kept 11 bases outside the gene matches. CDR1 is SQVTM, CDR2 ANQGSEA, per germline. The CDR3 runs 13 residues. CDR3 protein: CSAAGLAGVNPFF. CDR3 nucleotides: TGCAGCGCCGCGGGACTAGCGGGAGTCAACCCGTTCTTC.

CDR3 amino acids: CATKRGGQIDTQYF. The CDR3 DNA sequence: TGTGCCACCAAGCGGGGGGGCCAGATAGATACGCAGTATTTT. This chain links TRBV6-1 with TRBJ2-3, with 10 bases that match TRBD2. The CDR3 runs 14 residues. In germline, CDR1 is MNHNS, CDR2 SASEGT. Unmatched junction bases numbered 9, after V lost 10 bases and J lost 5 bases.

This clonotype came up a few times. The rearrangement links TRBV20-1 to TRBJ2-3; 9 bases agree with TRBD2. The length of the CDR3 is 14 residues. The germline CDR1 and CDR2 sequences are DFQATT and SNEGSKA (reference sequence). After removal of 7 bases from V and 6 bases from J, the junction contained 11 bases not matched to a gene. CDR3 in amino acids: CSVTARGGGDTQYF. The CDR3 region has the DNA TGCAGTGTAACGGCGCGGGGGGGTGGGGATACGCAGTATTTT.

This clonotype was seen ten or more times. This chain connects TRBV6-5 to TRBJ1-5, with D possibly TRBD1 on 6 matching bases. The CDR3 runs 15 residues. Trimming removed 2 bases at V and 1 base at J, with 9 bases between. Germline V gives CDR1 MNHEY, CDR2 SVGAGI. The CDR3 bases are TGTGCCAGCAGTTACGGCAGGGGAAGCAATCAGCCCCAGCATTTT. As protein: CASSYGRGSNQPQHF.

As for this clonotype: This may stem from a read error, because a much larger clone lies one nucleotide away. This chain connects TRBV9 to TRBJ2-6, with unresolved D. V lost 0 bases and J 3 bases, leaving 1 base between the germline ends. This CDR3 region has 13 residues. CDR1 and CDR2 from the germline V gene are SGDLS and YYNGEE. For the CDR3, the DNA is TGTGCCAGCAGCGTAGTTGGGGCCAACGTCCTGACTTTC. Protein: CASSVVGANVLTF.

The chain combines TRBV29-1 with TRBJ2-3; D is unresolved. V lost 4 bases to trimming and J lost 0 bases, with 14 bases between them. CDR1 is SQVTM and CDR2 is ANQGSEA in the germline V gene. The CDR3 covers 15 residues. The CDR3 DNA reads TGCAGCGTTGCGGTAGGAGTACCTAGCACAGATACGCAGTATTTT. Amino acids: CSVAVGVPSTDTQYF.

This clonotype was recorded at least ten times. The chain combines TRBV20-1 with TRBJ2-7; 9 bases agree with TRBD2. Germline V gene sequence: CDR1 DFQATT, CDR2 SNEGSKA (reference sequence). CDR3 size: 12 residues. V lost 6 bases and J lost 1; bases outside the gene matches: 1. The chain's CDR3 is CSAREGSYEQYF. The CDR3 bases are TGCAGTGCGCGGGAGGGGTCCTACGAGCAGTACTTC.

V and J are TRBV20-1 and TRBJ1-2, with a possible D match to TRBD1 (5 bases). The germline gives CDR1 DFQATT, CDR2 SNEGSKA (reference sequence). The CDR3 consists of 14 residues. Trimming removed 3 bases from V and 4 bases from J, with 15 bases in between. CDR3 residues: CSASHPGRTYGYTF. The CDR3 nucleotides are TGCAGTGCTAGCCATCCGGGACGGACCTATGGCTACACCTTC.

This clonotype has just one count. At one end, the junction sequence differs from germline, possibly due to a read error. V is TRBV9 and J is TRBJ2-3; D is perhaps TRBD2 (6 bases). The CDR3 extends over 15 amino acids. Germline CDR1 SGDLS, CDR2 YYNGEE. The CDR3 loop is CSSSVVGGVRDTQYF. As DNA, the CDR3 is TGTTCCAGCAGCGTAGTAGGCGGGGTCCGAGATACGCAGTATTTT.

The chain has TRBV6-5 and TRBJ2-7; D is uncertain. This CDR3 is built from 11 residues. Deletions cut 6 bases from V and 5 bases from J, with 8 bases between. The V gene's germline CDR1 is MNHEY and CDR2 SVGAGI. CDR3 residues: CASRGLHEQYF. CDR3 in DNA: TGTGCCAGCAGGGGTCTGCACGAGCAGTACTTC.

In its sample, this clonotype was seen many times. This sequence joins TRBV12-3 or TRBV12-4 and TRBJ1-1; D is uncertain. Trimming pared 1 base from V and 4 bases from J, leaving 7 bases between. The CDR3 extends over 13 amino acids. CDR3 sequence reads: CASSLGGPTEAFF. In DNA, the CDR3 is TGTGCCAGCAGTTTAGGAGGGCCCACTGAAGCTTTCTTT.

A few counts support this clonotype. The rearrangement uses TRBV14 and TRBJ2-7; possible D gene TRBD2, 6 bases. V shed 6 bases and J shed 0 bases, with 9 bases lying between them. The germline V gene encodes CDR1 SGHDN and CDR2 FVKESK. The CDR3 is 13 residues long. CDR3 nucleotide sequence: TGTGCCAGCAGTTGGGGACTCTCCTACGAGCAGTACTTC. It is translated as CASSWGLSYEQYF.

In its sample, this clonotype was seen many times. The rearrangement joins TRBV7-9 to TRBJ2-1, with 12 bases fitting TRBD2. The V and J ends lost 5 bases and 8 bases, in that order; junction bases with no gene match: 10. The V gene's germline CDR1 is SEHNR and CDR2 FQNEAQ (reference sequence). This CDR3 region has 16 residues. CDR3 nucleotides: TGTGCCAGCAGCCTCATGGGACTAGCGGGTAAGGATGAGCAGTTCTTC. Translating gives CASSLMGLAGKDEQFF.

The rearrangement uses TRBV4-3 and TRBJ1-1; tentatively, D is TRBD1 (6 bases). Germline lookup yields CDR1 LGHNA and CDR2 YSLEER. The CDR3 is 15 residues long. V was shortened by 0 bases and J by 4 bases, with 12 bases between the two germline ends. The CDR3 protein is CASSQDRGAGTEAFF. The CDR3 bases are TGCGCCAGCAGCCAAGATCGGGGGGCTGGCACTGAAGCTTTCTTT.